One and the same sample provided the 14 T cell receptor beta chains below, sequenced in a study of T cells in Graves' hyperthyroidism and ophthalmopathy. Template material for amplifying TCR beta CDR3 regions consisted of RNA transcripts. Primed by the HTBI set, a first-round RT-PCR was run on the TCR CDR3. TCRdb reprocessed the multiplex PCR reads with MiXCR, giving one entry per CDR3 protein. The sample holds 490,000 or so distinct CDR3 sequences, about 45% seen once. The sample taken for sequencing was peripheral blood or thyroid tissue (not recorded which). These receptors came from an adult woman with Graves' disease, either hyperthyroidism or ophthalmopathy (not recorded which).

In this sample, this clonotype turned up many times. The rearrangement uses TRBV15 and TRBJ2-5, with D unresolved. Looked up from germline, CDR1 is LNHNV and CDR2 is YYDKDF (reference sequence). This CDR3 is built from 14 residues. The V end lost 0 bases, the J end lost 1 base, and 6 bases lay between the germline ends. The CDR3 reads CATSRDRSQETQYF. The CDR3 nucleotides are TGTGCCACCAGCAGAGATAGGTCCCAAGAGACCCAGTACTTC.

The J gene is TRBJ2-5, the V gene TRBV14; no reliable D call. V dropped 0 bases and J dropped 2 bases, with 10 bases sitting between them. There are 15 residues in the CDR3. Germline V gene lookup returns CDR1 SGHDN and CDR2 FVKESK. The CDR3 loop is CASSQDLYRQETQYF. The CDR3 nucleotides read TGTGCCAGCAGCCAAGATCTATACAGACAAGAGACCCAGTACTTC.

CDR3 sequence (DNA): TGTGCCAGCAGTCTCTTGGGAGGGGGCTATGGCTACACCTTC. This translates into CASSLLGGGYGYTF. This chain links TRBV12-3 or TRBV12-4 with TRBJ1-2, with a tentative D call TRBD1 (6 bases). The CDR3 has 14 residues. V dropped 5 bases and J dropped 4 bases, with 14 bases sitting between them.

This clonotype has just a few counts. The chain couples TRBV10-3 to TRBJ1-5; no reliable D call. The germline gives CDR1 ENHRY, CDR2 SYGVKD. The V end was cut by 4 bases, the J end by 1 base, with 5 bases between. CDR3 size: 13 residues. CDR3 amino acids: CAISGTSNQPQHF. The DNA of the CDR3 is TGTGCCATCAGTGGGACGAGCAATCAGCCCCAGCATTTT.

The rearrangement links TRBV7-9 to TRBJ2-5; weak D call: TRBD2 (6 bases). The CDR3 runs to 14 residues. V dropped 5 bases and J dropped 1 base, with 11 bases sitting between them. Germline values: CDR1 SEHNR, CDR2 FQNEAQ (reference sequence). The CDR3 is CASSRRGSQETQYF. The CDR3 DNA reads as TGTGCCAGCAGCCGACGGGGGTCCCAAGAGACCCAGTACTTC.

This chain links TRBV20-1 with TRBJ1-5; D is uncertain. V gave up 0 bases and J gave up 14 bases, with 20 bases separating them. This CDR3 has 14 residues. Germline V gives CDR1 DFQATT, CDR2 SNEGSKA (reference sequence). In DNA, the CDR3 is TGCAGTGCTAGAGATTGGGTTAGCGTGGCCTACGAGCATTTT. Translated, it gives CSARDWVSVAYEHF.

V is TRBV20-1 and J is TRBJ2-5; D not resolved. V lost 1 base and J 1 base, leaving 7 bases between the germline ends. The CDR3 is 13 amino acids. CDR1 and CDR2 (germline): DFQATT, SNEGSKA (reference sequence). CDR3 nucleotide sequence: TGCAGTGCTAGAGCTTCCCCCCAAGAGACCCAGTACTTC. Its protein is CSARASPQETQYF.

This clonotype has at least ten counts. This chain links TRBV5-4 with TRBJ2-7, with TRBD2 identical over 8 bases. V lost 5 bases to trimming and J lost 3 bases; unmatched junction nucleotides: 7. This CDR3 has 14 amino acids. Germline V gene sequence: CDR1 SGHNT, CDR2 YYREEE (reference sequence). The CDR3 is CASSPREEYYEQYF. The CDR3 bases are TGTGCCAGCAGTCCGCGGGAGGAGTACTACGAGCAGTACTTC.

This clonotype was found a few times. The chain couples TRBV6-2 or TRBV6-3 to TRBJ2-7; D gene ambiguous. V was clipped by 4 bases and J by 5 bases, with 9 bases between them. CDR3 length: 12 residues. The germline V gene encodes CDR1 MNHEY and CDR2 SVGEGT. CDR3 protein: CASSFRRDEQYF. The CDR3 nucleotides are TGTGCCAGCAGTTTTAGGAGAGACGAGCAGTACTTC.

This rearrangement joins TRBV29-1 to TRBJ2-7; D ambiguous. The CDR3 is 12 residues long. V gave up 4 bases and J gave up 2 bases, with 9 bases separating them. Germline CDR1 and CDR2: SQVTM and ANQGSEA. This chain's CDR3 is CSVVDTTYEQYF. In nucleotides, the CDR3 is TGCAGCGTTGTAGACACAACCTACGAGCAGTACTTC.

This clonotype was recorded a few times. The chain combines TRBV7-3 with TRBJ2-1; D call uncertain. This CDR3 region has 16 residues. V was clipped by 3 bases and J by 2 bases, with 14 bases between them. From germline, CDR1 is SGHTA and CDR2 FQGTGA. The CDR3: CASSLTLSSPYNEQFF. As DNA, the CDR3 is TGTGCCAGCAGCTTGACCCTTTCCAGCCCCTACAATGAGCAGTTCTTC. Based on the CDR3 plus reference TRBV7-3 and TRBJ2-1, the full variable domain is GAGVSQTPSNKVTEKGKYVELRCDPISGHTALYWYRQSLGQGPEFLIYFQGTGAADDSGLPNDRFFAVRPEGSVSTLKIQRTERGDSAVYLCASSLTLSSPYNEQFFGPGTRLTVL.

In its sample, this clonotype was seen a few times. This may be a read error, as it is one base from a much larger clone. The chain recombines TRBV4-3 with TRBJ2-6, with no clear D. The CDR3 contains 16 residues. Germline lookup yields CDR1 LGHNA and CDR2 YSLEER. With 0 bases removed from V and 6 bases from J, the gap between germline ends came to 12 bases. CDR3 sequence (DNA): TGCGCCAGCAGCCAAGATCCCGGTGCTGAGGCCAACGTCCTGACTTTC. It yields the protein CASSQDPGAEANVLTF.

The chain employs TRBV7-9 and TRBJ1-2; D is ambiguous. The CDR3 contains 13 residues. Trimming removed 0 bases at V and 6 bases at J, with 8 bases between. Germline CDR1 is SEHNR and CDR2 is FQNEAQ (reference sequence). The CDR3 region is CASSLARQDGYTF. The CDR3, as DNA: TGTGCCAGCAGCTTAGCGCGTCAGGATGGCTACACCTTC. The variable domain in full, completed from reference TRBV7-9 and TRBJ1-2, reads DTGVSQNPRHKITKRGQNVTFRCDPISEHNRLYWYRQTLGQGPEFLTYFQNEAQLEKSRLLSDRFSAERPKGSFSTLEIQRTEQGDSAMYLCASSLARQDGYTFGSGTRLTVV.

J is TRBJ2-3 and V is TRBV29-1; perhaps TRBD1 as D (6 bases). Germline V CDR1 and CDR2: SQVTM, ANQGSEA. Trimming left V 5 bases short and J 4 bases short, with 13 bases between. The CDR3 sequence is 13 residues long. CDR3 loop: CSVQYGQPDTQYF. The CDR3 DNA is TGCAGCGTTCAATACGGACAGCCAGATACGCAGTATTTT.